This T cell receptor beta chain was sequenced during a study of siplizumab effects on memory and regulatory T cells. Study outcomes and limitations: Proliferating CD4+ or CD8+ clones, roughly 80-97% of them, lacked an assignable naive or memory phenotype. Whether proliferating Tregs in siplizumab cultures suppress was not functionally confirmed. Poor capture below about 10^-5 frequency left most alloreactive clones unmapped to unstimulated subsets.

Comment on this clone: The antigen is not known.

Only in-frame clones appear in the TCRdb table, and some are missing; sequencing was by immunoSEQ multiplex PCR. Counted here are 85,000 to 95,000 clones, 85% to 95% occurring once; the ten biggest clones make up roughly 0.3%. The germline CDR1 and CDR2 sequences are SGHRS and YFSETQ. J gave up 7 bases and V 3 bases, and 4 bases lay outside the gene matches. The CDR3 length is 13 residues. This chain joins TRBV5-1 and TRBJ2-5, with 9 bases identical to TRBD2. The TCR comes from a human donor in good health. The sequencing input was non-Treg CD4+ T cells sorted from blood. The DNA for the CDR3 is TGCGCCAGCAGCTATAGCGGGGGAGGGACCCAGTACTTC. Translated, it gives CASSYSGGGTQYF. The complete variable domain, with remaining parts taken from reference TRBV5-1 and TRBJ2-5, reads KAGVTQTPRYLIKTRGQQVTLSCSPISGHRSVSWYQQTPGQGLQFLFEYFSETQRNKGNFPGRFSGRQFSNSRSEMNVSTLELGDSALYLCASSYSGGGTQYFGPGTRLLVL.